This T cell receptor beta chain was documented in a study of PD-1 blockade in classical Hodgkin lymphoma. Background on the study: Nivolumab was administered to patients intravenously at 3 mg/kg every 2 weeks.

Study-wide results and limits: Significant TCR diversity gains by C4D1 occurred in CD4+ but not CD8+ cells.

The CDR3 contains 15 residues. CDR1 is MGHRA and CDR2 is YSYEKL in the germline V gene. V gave up 1 base and J gave up 10 bases, with 19 bases separating them. Some clones are missing from TCRdb's copy, which holds only in-frame ones; the method was immunoSEQ multiplex PCR. Here the sample spans 28,000 or so clones, 72% being singletons. Time point defined: cycle 4 day 1 (C4D1), after about 6 weeks of nivolumab. Each patient experienced a relapse that followed autologous stem cell transplantation, and brentuximab vedotin exposure varied. This clone was seen more than once but under ten times. Its antigen is undetermined.

The specimen was peripheral blood mononuclear cells (PBMCs), collected before the fourth cycle of nivolumab. The gene calls are TRBV4-1 and TRBJ1-1, with D maybe TRBD1 (6 bases). The TCR was taken from a human donor with classical Hodgkin lymphoma. The CDR3 DNA reads TGCGCCAGCAGCCAAGGACAGGCCTCCTATGATGGAGCTTTCTTT. Amino acid sequence: CASSQGQASYDGAFF.